This paragraph reports one TCR beta chain. In the source study's methods: For nucleated cells, counts were estimated from reference gene primer amplification. The assay was immunoSEQ multiplex PCR, and TCRdb's table has in-frame clones only and misses some. V and J calls and clone size are given by that table; D and trimming were obtained from the DNA. This repertoire shows fewer than 300,000 clones, less than 90% found once; its top ten account for approximately 3.8%. The data belong to a study of blood T cell repertoires in COVID-19. About the research overall: The United States, Italy and Spain supplied acute and convalescent COVID-19 samples. T cells, B-cell-depleted T cells, or PBMCs supplied cDNA or gDNA.

The CDR3 extends over 16 amino acids. V was clipped by 1 base and J by 4 bases; unmatched bases: 6. CDR1 SEHNR and CDR2 FQNEAQ come from the germline V gene (reference sequence). Sequenced material: peripheral blood. The sequence was collected from a man aged 55 to 70 who had recovered from COVID-19. The chain is built from TRBV7-9 and TRBJ2-5; 10 bases are a match to TRBD2. The DNA for the CDR3 is TGTGCCAGCAGCTTAGGGGATAGCGGGGGGCCAGAGACCCAGTACTTC. It yields the protein CASSLGDSGGPETQYF.